This TCR beta chain was recovered during a study of blood T cell repertoires in COVID-19 (dated by TCRdb to about 2020). At the level of the whole study: Samples covering the acute and convalescent phases of COVID-19 were provided by collaborators in the United States, Italy and Spain. The repertoires were made available in a free public database intended to serve as a resource for research on the immune response to SARS-CoV-2. A de-identified subject ID, COVID-19 status, age in years and sex were almost always included in the sample metadata. The prospective study material was composed of cDNA or gDNA derived from T cells, B-cell-depleted T cells, or PBMCs. The samples were drawn from two sources: the first 160 participants of the ongoing ImmuneRACE study, and 1,200 or so subjects contributed by 6 global collaborators. Where HLA class I and class II types were available, the types were taken from metadata supplied by the sample provider, not from assay-based typing. Subjects who had been exposed to COVID-19, were actively infected with it, or had recovered from it provided the deeply sampled blood TCRbeta repertoires that made up the dataset.

The immunoSEQ Assay, a bias-controlled multiplex PCR, was used to amplify TCRbeta CDR3 regions from genomic DNA. Per the source publication's procedure: Nucleated cell counts per sample were estimated from amplification of reference gene primers within the assay. To quantify the absolute abundance of each unique TCRbeta CDR3 rearrangement, sequence reads were collapsed and filtered. For each sample, productive Simpson clonality was calculated as the square root of Simpson's diversity index across productive rearrangements. Drawn from immuneACCESS, this table holds only the in-frame rearrangements with V and J called that TCRdb kept. Clones are partly lost; checked studies trace under half to an unresolved V gene and leave the rest unexplained. That table is the source of V, J and clone size, and D and trimming were worked out from the DNA. The sample table contains about 130,000 clones; only one count was recorded for roughly four fifths of them. Clones ranked in the top ten supply around 3.1% of the sample.

Collaborating institutions collected whole blood in K2EDTA tubes following their own protocols. Collaborator samples were shipped for TCRbeta analysis as frozen whole blood, isolated PBMCs, or DNA extracted from either sample type. The paper as a whole reports these results and caveats: The quantity of clinical and demographic metadata differed by source and by participant and was supplied without curation.

For CDR1 and CDR2, the germline V gene (reference sequence) lists SEHNR and FQNEAQ. V was cut back by 2 bases and J by 5 bases, leaving a gap of 18 bases between them. From cysteine to phenylalanine, the CDR3 is 17 amino acids long. Only the CDR3 region is kept as DNA, spanning 51 bases read in frame from base 1. With regard to this clone: Its target antigen remains unknown. Qualities for individual bases were not recorded, and no much larger clone is one base off.

Material for sequencing was peripheral blood. The rearrangement combines TRBV7-9 with TRBJ1-4, and the D gene may be TRBD1, 5 bases matching. The sequence derives from a woman aged 80 or over with acute or convalescent COVID-19. The nucleotide sequence is TGTGCCAGCAGCTTATCCCTCACGGGGACTCCCAATGAAAAACTGTTTTTT. Its coded protein is CASSLSLTGTPNEKLFF.